The next 28 T cell receptor beta chains were all read from a single sample in a study of vaccination and CD4 T cells after COVID-19. No cognate antigen is known for these TCRs. The Oncomine TCR Beta short-read assay sequenced DNA from cultured CD4+ T cells. TCRdb processed the PCR reads anew with MiXCR; each CDR3 protein has one entry. The sample lists about 22,000 distinct CDR3 sequences, less than 35% occurring once. Time point described: late sampling 161 to 241 days after vaccination in a few convalescent patients. Treatment indicated: roughly 10-day PBMC culture with coronavirus spike peptide pools or control peptides (ViraFEST assay). The input for sequencing was CD4+ T cells from blood, cultured in vitro, taken about 7 months after SARS-CoV-2 vaccination. The receptors were sampled from a human donor who had recovered from COVID-19.

This clonotype came up a few times. J is TRBJ2-1 and V is TRBV6-1, with TRBD2 matching 11 bases. Germline trimming cut 7 bases from V and 4 bases from J; bases unmatched to any gene: 3. The CDR3 spans 14 residues. CDR1 and CDR2 (germline): MNHNS, SASEGT. The CDR3 DNA reads as TGTGCCAGCATAATAGCGGGAGGGTACAATGAGCAGTTCTTC. Its protein is CASIIAGGYNEQFF.

CDR3 bases: TGTGCCACCAGCAGAGACTATCCCTACGAGCAGTACTTC. Encoded protein: CATSRDYPYEQYF. The chain couples TRBV15 to TRBJ2-7; D gene unclear. This CDR3 is built from 13 residues. The V gene's germline CDR1 is LNHNV and CDR2 YYDKDF (reference sequence). V was clipped by 0 bases and J by 2 bases, with 5 bases between them.

This clonotype appeared once. The J gene is TRBJ2-2, the V gene TRBV7-2; 7 positions agree with TRBD2. V gave up 7 bases and J gave up 4 bases; unmatched junction bases: 12. This CDR3 comprises 16 residues. From germline, CDR1 is SGHTA and CDR2 FQGNSA. The CDR3 reads CASTTGRETGTGELFF. CDR3 bases: TGTGCCAGCACTACGGGGCGGGAGACGGGCACCGGGGAGCTGTTTTTT.

The chain employs TRBV2 and TRBJ2-7; D perhaps matches TRBD1 (7 bases). Trimming cost V 3 bases and J 0 bases, with 9 bases left between them. The CDR3 spans 14 residues. Germline V lookup: CDR1 SNHLY, CDR2 FYNNEI. CDR3 residues: CASSDQGGSYEQYF. CDR3 nucleotides: TGTGCCAGCAGTGATCAGGGGGGCTCCTACGAGCAGTACTTC.

This clonotype was observed a few times. This chain joins TRBV7-8 and TRBJ1-5, with D possibly TRBD1 on 5 matching bases. Between the trimmed V and J ends, which lost 1 base and 7 bases, there was a span of 11 bases. The CDR3 covers 14 residues. Germline V lookup: CDR1 SGHVS, CDR2 FQNEAQ. The CDR3 region is CASSLGAGRQPQHF. The CDR3 bases are TGTGCCAGCAGCTTAGGGGCAGGGCGGCAGCCCCAGCATTTT. Variable domain in full (rest from reference TRBV7-8 and TRBJ1-5): GAGVSQSPRYKVAKRGQDVALRCDPISGHVSLFWYQQALGQGPEFLTYFQNEAQLDKSGLPSDRFFAERPEGSVSTLKIQRTQQEDSAVYLCASSLGAGRQPQHFGDGTRLSIL.

This clonotype was observed a handful of times. CDR3 nucleotides: TGTGCCATCAGTGCTGACTCCGCCACCGGGGAGCTGTTTTTT. This codes for CAISADSATGELFF. The chain uses TRBV10-3 and TRBJ2-2; no firm D call. CDR1 and CDR2 from the germline V gene are ENHRY and SYGVKD. Trimming pared 4 bases from V and 4 bases from J, leaving 10 bases between. This CDR3 spans 14 amino acids.

This chain uses TRBV20-1 with TRBJ2-7; either TRBD1 or TRBD2 may fit D (5 bases each). Germline lookup yields CDR1 DFQATT and CDR2 SNEGSKA (reference sequence). V lost 0 bases and J lost 3, with 15 bases in between. The CDR3 consists of 15 residues. This CDR3 reads CSARDGAASLYEQYF. CDR3 nucleotides: TGCAGTGCTAGAGATGGGGCGGCTAGCCTCTACGAGCAGTACTTC.

There are a few counts of this clonotype. J is TRBJ1-1 and V is TRBV20-1, with TRBD1 matching 8 bases. There are 15 residues in the CDR3. The V and J ends lost 1 base and 5 bases, in that order; junction bases with no gene match: 9. Germline values: CDR1 DFQATT, CDR2 SNEGSKA (reference sequence). The DNA of the CDR3 is TGCAGTGCTAGAGGTCAGGGGGCGCAGTATACTGAAGCTTTCTTT. Translating it yields CSARGQGAQYTEAFF.

This clonotype was detected once. The chain joins TRBV28 to TRBJ2-3, with D possibly matching TRBD2 (5 bases). The CDR3 runs to 12 residues. Between the trimmed V and J ends, which lost 1 base and 11 bases, there was a span of 10 bases. Looked up from germline, CDR1 is MDHEN and CDR2 is SYDVKM. The CDR3: CASSLLGRMQYF. CDR3 nucleotide sequence: TGTGCCAGCAGTTTATTAGGGAGAATGCAGTATTTT.

In this sample, this clonotype is large. V is TRBV7-8 and J is TRBJ2-1, with a possible D match to TRBD2 (6 bases). The CDR3 is 17 amino acids. Trimming pared 3 bases from V and 0 bases from J, leaving 15 bases between. Germline CDR1 is SGHVS and CDR2 is FQNEAQ. The DNA of the CDR3 is TGTGCCAGCAGCTTCGGTAGCGGTGCGAGCTCCTACAATGAGCAGTTCTTC. Translating it yields CASSFGSGASSYNEQFF. Looking up the rest from reference TRBV7-8 and TRBJ2-1 gives the full variable domain: GAGVSQSPRYKVAKRGQDVALRCDPISGHVSLFWYQQALGQGPEFLTYFQNEAQLDKSGLPSDRFFAERPEGSVSTLKIQRTQQEDSAVYLCASSFGSGASSYNEQFFGPGTRLTVL.

V gene TRBV9 combines with J gene TRBJ1-6; 9 bases match TRBD1. There are 14 residues in the CDR3. With 4 bases clipped from V and 10 bases from J, the junction kept 6 bases outside the gene matches. Germline CDR1 reads SGDLS; CDR2 reads YYNGEE. The CDR3 DNA follows: TGTGCCAGCAGCTTCGGGACAGGGCTCTCACCCCTCCACTTT. This translates into CASSFGTGLSPLHF.

The chain recombines TRBV4-2 with TRBJ2-1, with 7 bases identical to TRBD2. Looked up from germline, CDR1 is LGHNA and CDR2 is YNFKEQ. The CDR3 sequence is 17 residues long. J lost 0 bases, V lost 3 bases, and 8 bases had no gene match. DNA for the CDR3: TGTGCCAGCAGCCAGTCTAGCGGTGCGAGCTCCTACAATGAGCAGTTCTTC. It encodes CASSQSSGASSYNEQFF.

In its sample, this clonotype is medium-sized. The J gene is TRBJ2-5, the V gene TRBV15, with TRBD2 identical over 12 bases. Germline CDR1 LNHNV, CDR2 YYDKDF (reference sequence). This CDR3 comprises 15 residues. Trimming at V came to 4 bases and at J to 5 bases, leaving 5 bases not matched to a gene. The chain's CDR3 is CATSKPGTSGETQYF. The CDR3 nucleotides read TGTGCCACCAGCAAACCCGGGACTAGCGGGGAGACCCAGTACTTC.

This sequence joins TRBV12-3 or TRBV12-4 and TRBJ2-7; D call uncertain. This CDR3 spans 12 amino acids. The V end lost 2 bases, the J end lost 3 bases, and 5 bases lay between the germline ends. CDR3 in DNA: TGTGCCAGCAGTTTAAACGGCTACGAGCAGTACTTC. The encoded protein is CASSLNGYEQYF.

This chain connects TRBV20-1 to TRBJ2-7; TRBD2 aligns across 8 bases. Germline V gives CDR1 DFQATT, CDR2 SNEGSKA (reference sequence). CDR3 length equals 13 residues. After removal of 7 bases from V and 2 bases from J, the junction contained 7 bases not matched to a gene. CDR3 in amino acids: CSVQAGATYEQYF. In DNA, the CDR3 is TGCAGTGTCCAAGCGGGAGCGACCTACGAGCAGTACTTC.

V is TRBV7-9 and J is TRBJ1-1, with 8 nucleotides matching TRBD1. The V gene end was trimmed by 4 bases and the J gene end by 6 bases; junction bases not matched to a gene: 4. The CDR3 has 13 residues. CDR1 is SEHNR, CDR2 FQNEAQ, per germline (reference sequence). The CDR3 DNA reads as TGTGCCAGCAGCTCGGACAGGGTTCCTGAAGCTTTCTTT. This gives the protein CASSSDRVPEAFF.

The chain uses TRBV28 and TRBJ1-1, with D possibly being TRBD1 (5 bases). The V gene's germline CDR1 is MDHEN and CDR2 SYDVKM. This CDR3 comprises 12 residues. The V and J ends lost 5 bases and 11 bases respectively, with 15 bases between them. The CDR3 DNA follows: TGTGCCAGCAGTCCTACCCTAGGGGCGGCTTTCTTT. Its translation: CASSPTLGAAFF.

The CDR3 is CASSLGRSNYGYTF. For the CDR3, the DNA is TGTGCCAGCAGCTTAGGCAGGTCTAACTATGGCTACACCTTC. The chain carries TRBV7-9 and TRBJ1-2, with no clear D. The CDR3 totals 14 residues. Germline loops: CDR1 SEHNR, CDR2 FQNEAQ (reference sequence). V was cut by 1 base and J by 0 bases, with 6 bases left in between.

The chain recombines TRBV18 with TRBJ2-3; tentative D call: TRBD2 (6 bases). Between the trimmed V and J ends, which lost 8 bases and 4 bases, there was a span of 13 bases. The germline CDR1 and CDR2 sequences are KGHSH and LQKENI. The length of the CDR3 is 13 residues. CDR3 DNA: TGTGCCAGCGTCGAGACGGGGGCAGATACGCAGTATTTT. This translates into CASVETGADTQYF.

Judged by abundance, this clonotype is medium-sized. The chain uses TRBV7-2 and TRBJ2-5; D gene ambiguous. The ends were cut back, 4 bases at V and 4 bases at J, with 4 bases in the middle. Germline CDR1 and CDR2: SGHTA and FQGNSA. This CDR3 is 11 amino acids long. The CDR3 nucleotides read TGTGCCAGCAGCTCCCCAGAGACCCAGTACTTC. Its protein is CASSSPETQYF.

In DNA form, the CDR3 reads TGTGCCAGCCTCATTCCGGGGCCCCAGGGAAATCAGCCCCAGCATTTT. Encoded protein: CASLIPGPQGNQPQHF. The chain joins TRBV28 to TRBJ1-5; a possible D gene is TRBD1 (5 bases). Trimming took off 8 bases at V and 4 bases at J, with 21 bases between the two ends. Germline CDR1 is MDHEN and CDR2 is SYDVKM. The CDR3 runs to 16 residues.

Only a few counts were recorded for this clonotype. The chain couples TRBV19 to TRBJ2-5; 9 positions agree with TRBD2. Germline CDR1 reads LNHDA; CDR2 reads SQIVND (reference sequence). The V segment lost 5 bases and the J segment 7 bases; nucleotides outside the gene matches: 8. This CDR3 comprises 14 residues. As DNA, the CDR3 is TGTGCCAGTAGTCCTGGGACTAGCTTGGGGACCCAGTACTTC. Its translation: CASSPGTSLGTQYF.

V is TRBV4-1 and J is TRBJ2-5; unclear D gene. The V end was cut by 0 bases, the J end by 5 bases, with 4 bases between. The CDR3 is 12 residues long. Germline loops: CDR1 MGHRA, CDR2 YSYEKL. CDR3: CASSQDFETQYF. The CDR3, as DNA: TGCGCCAGCAGCCAAGATTTCGAGACCCAGTACTTC.

The chain employs TRBV29-1 and TRBJ2-1; no reliable D call. The V and J ends lost 4 bases and 5 bases respectively, with 9 bases between them. The germline CDR1 and CDR2 sequences are SQVTM and ANQGSEA. The CDR3 loop spans 12 amino acids. The CDR3 loop is CSVARNDNEQFF. The CDR3 bases are TGCAGCGTTGCCAGAAACGACAATGAGCAGTTCTTC.

This clonotype has a handful of counts. The chain couples TRBV20-1 to TRBJ1-1; perhaps TRBD1 as D (5 bases). CDR3 size: 12 residues. V shed 5 bases and J shed 5 bases, with 12 bases lying between them. CDR1 DFQATT and CDR2 SNEGSKA come from the germline V gene (reference sequence). The CDR3 here is CSAPEGRTEAFF. The CDR3 DNA sequence: TGCAGTGCTCCTGAGGGGAGAACTGAAGCTTTCTTT.

This chain connects TRBV20-1 to TRBJ2-2; D unresolved. Looked up from germline, CDR1 is DFQATT and CDR2 is SNEGSKA (reference sequence). Trimming stripped 3 bases from V and 0 bases from J, with 5 bases between. The CDR3 runs to 13 residues. The CDR3 loop reads CSARGSNTGELFF. CDR3 DNA sequence: TGCAGTGCTAGGGGCTCGAACACCGGGGAGCTGTTTTTT.

This chain's CDR3 is CSASLDGAGEGEQYF. CDR3 nucleotide sequence: TGCAGTGCTAGCCTAGATGGGGCGGGAGAAGGCGAGCAGTACTTC. The chain uses TRBV20-1 and TRBJ2-7, with 7 bases identical to TRBD2. This CDR3 has 15 amino acids. CDR1 DFQATT and CDR2 SNEGSKA come from the germline V gene (reference sequence). V lost 3 bases, J lost 6 bases, and 14 bases stayed unmatched.

The chain uses TRBV20-1 and TRBJ1-5, with D unclear. The ends were cut back, 6 bases at V and 0 bases at J, with 9 bases in the middle. Germline assignment: CDR1 DFQATT and CDR2 SNEGSKA (reference sequence). The CDR3 sequence is 13 residues long. CDR3 protein: CSAKEISNQPQHF. CDR3 bases: TGCAGTGCAAAAGAGATTAGCAATCAGCCCCAGCATTTT.